This TCR beta chain originates from a study of T-cell reconstitution after alpha-beta-depleted transplantation in children. The TCRbeta library incorporated unique molecular identifiers. Via MiXCR, TCRdb re-called the PCR reads, giving one row per CDR3 protein. This sample carries 250,000 to 350,000 distinct CDR3 sequences, approximately 9.8% of them seen once, and the ten largest clones take around 10%. The V and J ends lost 2 bases and 6 bases respectively, with 17 bases between them. The germline CDR1 and CDR2 sequences are MNHNS and SASEGT. This CDR3 comprises 15 residues. V usage is TRBV6-1 and J usage is TRBJ2-7, with D possibly being TRBD2 (7 bases). The receptor was isolated from a human donor who donated a stem cell graft to a child with SCID. Source: PBMCs from the stem cell graft donor, taken from the stem cell graft. The CDR3 here is CASSEFLGGRGEQYF. The DNA for the CDR3 is TGTGCCAGCAGTGAATTCTTGGGGGGGCGCGGCGAGCAGTACTTC.